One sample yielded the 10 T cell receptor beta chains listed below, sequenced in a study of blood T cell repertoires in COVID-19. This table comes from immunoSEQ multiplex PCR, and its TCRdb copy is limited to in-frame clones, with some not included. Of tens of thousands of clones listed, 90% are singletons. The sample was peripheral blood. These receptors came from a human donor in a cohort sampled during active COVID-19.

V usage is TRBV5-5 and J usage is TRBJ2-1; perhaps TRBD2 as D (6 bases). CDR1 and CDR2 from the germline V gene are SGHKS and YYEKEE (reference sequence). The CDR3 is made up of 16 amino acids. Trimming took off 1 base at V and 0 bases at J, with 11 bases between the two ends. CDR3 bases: TGTGCCAGCAGCTTGATCCGGGGGAGCTCCTACAATGAGCAGTTCTTC. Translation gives CASSLIRGSSYNEQFF.

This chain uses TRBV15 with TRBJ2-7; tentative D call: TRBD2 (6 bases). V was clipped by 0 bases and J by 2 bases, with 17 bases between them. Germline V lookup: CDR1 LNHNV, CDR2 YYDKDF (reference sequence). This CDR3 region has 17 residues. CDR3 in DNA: TGTGCCACCAGCAGAGATCGCGGGAAAGGGCAGCCCTACGAGCAGTACTTC. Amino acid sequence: CATSRDRGKGQPYEQYF. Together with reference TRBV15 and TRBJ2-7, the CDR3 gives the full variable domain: DAMVIQNPRYQVTQFGKPVTLSCSQTLNHNVMYWYQQKSSQAPKLLFHYYDKDFNNEADTPDNFQSRRPNTSFCFLDIRSPGLGDTAMYLCATSRDRGKGQPYEQYFGPGTRLTVT.

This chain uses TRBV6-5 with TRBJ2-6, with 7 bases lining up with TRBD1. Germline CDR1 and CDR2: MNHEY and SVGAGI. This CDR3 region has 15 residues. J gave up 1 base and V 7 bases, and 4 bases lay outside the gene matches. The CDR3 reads CASTKQGSGANVLTF. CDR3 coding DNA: TGTGCCAGCACCAAACAGGGGTCTGGGGCCAACGTCCTGACTTTC.

Here the CDR3 DNA reads TGTGCCAGTAGTCCTCGGGGGGGAGCGAACACTGAAGCTTTCTTT. As protein: CASSPRGGANTEAFF. The V gene is TRBV19, the J gene TRBJ1-1; tentative D call: TRBD1 (5 bases). The CDR3 spans 15 residues. Germline-derived CDR1 and CDR2 are LNHDA and SQIVND (reference sequence). Deletions cut 5 bases from V and 1 base from J, with 14 bases between.

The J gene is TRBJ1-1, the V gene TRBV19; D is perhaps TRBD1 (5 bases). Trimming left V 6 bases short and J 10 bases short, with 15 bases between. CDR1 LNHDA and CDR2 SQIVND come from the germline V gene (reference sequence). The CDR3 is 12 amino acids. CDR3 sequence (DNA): TGTGCCAGTAGATCGGGGGGGGATGGAGCTTTCTTT. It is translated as CASRSGGDGAFF.

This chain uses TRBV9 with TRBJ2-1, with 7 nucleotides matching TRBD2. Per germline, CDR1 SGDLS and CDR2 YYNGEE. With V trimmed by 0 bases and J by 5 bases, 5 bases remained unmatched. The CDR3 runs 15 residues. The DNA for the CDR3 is TGTGCCAGCAGCGTAGGGGCTAGCGGAAACAATGAGCAGTTCTTC. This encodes CASSVGASGNNEQFF.

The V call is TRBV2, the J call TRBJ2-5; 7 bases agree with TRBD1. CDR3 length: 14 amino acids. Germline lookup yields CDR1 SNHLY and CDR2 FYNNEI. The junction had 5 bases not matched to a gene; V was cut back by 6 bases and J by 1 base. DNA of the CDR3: TGTGCCAGCAGCGACAGGGTTTTCCAAGAGACCCAGTACTTC. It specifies CASSDRVFQETQYF.

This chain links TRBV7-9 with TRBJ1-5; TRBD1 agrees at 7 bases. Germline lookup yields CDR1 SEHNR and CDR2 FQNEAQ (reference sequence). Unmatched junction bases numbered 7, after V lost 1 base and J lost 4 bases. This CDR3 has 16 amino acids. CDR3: CASSLVSPGGNQPQHF. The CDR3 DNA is TGTGCCAGCAGCTTAGTCTCGCCAGGGGGAAATCAGCCCCAGCATTTT.

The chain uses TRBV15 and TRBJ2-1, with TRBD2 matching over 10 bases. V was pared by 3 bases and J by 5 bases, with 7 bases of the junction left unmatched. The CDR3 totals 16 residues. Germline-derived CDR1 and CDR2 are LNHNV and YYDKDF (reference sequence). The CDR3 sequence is CATSRTPGLAHNEQFF. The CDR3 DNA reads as TGTGCCACCAGCAGGACCCCGGGACTAGCGCACAATGAGCAGTTCTTC.

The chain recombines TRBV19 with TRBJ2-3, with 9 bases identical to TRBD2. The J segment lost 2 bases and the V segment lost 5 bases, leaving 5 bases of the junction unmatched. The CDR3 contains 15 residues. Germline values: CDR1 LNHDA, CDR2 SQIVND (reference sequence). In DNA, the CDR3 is TGTGCCAGTAGTCCCCTAGCGGGGTCCACAGATACGCAGTATTTT. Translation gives CASSPLAGSTDTQYF.